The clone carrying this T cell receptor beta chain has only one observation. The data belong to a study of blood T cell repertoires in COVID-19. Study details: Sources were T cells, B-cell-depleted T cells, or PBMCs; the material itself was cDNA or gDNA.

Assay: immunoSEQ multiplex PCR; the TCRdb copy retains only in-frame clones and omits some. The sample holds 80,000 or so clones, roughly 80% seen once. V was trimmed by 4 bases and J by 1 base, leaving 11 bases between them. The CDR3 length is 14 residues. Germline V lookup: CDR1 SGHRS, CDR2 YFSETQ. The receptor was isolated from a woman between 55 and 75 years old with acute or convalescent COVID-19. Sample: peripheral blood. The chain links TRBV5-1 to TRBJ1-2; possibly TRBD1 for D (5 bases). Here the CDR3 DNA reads TGCGCCAGCAGCCCCCAGGGAGGTAACTATGGCTACACCTTC. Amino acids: CASSPQGGNYGYTF.